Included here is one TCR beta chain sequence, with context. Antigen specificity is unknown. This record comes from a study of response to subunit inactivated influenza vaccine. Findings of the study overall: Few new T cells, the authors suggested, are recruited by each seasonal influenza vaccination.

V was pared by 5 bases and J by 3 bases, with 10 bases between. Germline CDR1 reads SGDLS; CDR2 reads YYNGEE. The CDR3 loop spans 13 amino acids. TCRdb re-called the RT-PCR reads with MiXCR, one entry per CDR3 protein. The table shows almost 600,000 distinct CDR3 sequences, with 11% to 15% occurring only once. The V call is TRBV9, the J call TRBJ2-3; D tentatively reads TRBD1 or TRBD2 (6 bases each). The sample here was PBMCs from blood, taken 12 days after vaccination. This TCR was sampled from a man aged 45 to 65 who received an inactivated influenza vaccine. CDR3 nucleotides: TGTGCCAGCAGGCGCGGGACAACAGATACGCAGTATTTT. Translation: CASRRGTTDTQYF.